Presented here are 22 T cell receptor beta chains from one specimen sequenced in a study of blood T cells in healthy people across ages. Sample-barcoded 5' priming and a J-beta primer mix drove a second PCR of about 6 to 11 cycles. MiXCR, run by TCRdb on the 5' RACE reads, gives a single entry per CDR3 protein. Among 730,000 or so distinct CDR3 sequences listed, 43% were seen once. Source material: blood. Receptor source: a woman aged 55-70 years in good health.

The CDR3 here is CASSYPGLSRYEQYF. CDR3 coding DNA: TGTGCCAGCAGTTATCCGGGACTATCCCGCTACGAGCAGTACTTC. This chain uses TRBV6-2 or TRBV6-3 with TRBJ2-7, with 7 bases lining up with TRBD2. After removal of 3 bases from V and 3 bases from J, the junction contained 8 bases not matched to a gene. The CDR3 has 15 amino acids. The germline V gene encodes CDR1 MNHEY and CDR2 SVGEGT.

The gene calls are TRBV2 and TRBJ2-1, with D possibly TRBD2 on 6 matching bases. The V gene lost 8 bases and the J gene lost 6 bases, with 20 bases spanning the gap. CDR1 is SNHLY, CDR2 FYNNEI, per germline. CDR3 length equals 15 residues. This CDR3 is CASRAEGWSSNEQFF. The CDR3 DNA follows: TGTGCCAGCCGAGCGGAGGGGTGGAGTTCCAATGAGCAGTTCTTC. Based on the CDR3 plus reference TRBV2 and TRBJ2-1, the full variable domain is EPEVTQTPSHQVTQMGQEVILRCVPISNHLYFYWYRQILGQKVEFLVSFYNNEISEKSEIFDDQFSVERPDGSNFTLKIRSTKLEDSAMYFCASRAEGWSSNEQFFGPGTRLTVL.

The chain carries TRBV7-3 and TRBJ2-1, with TRBD2 matching over 8 bases. Trimming cost V 5 bases and J 2 bases; bases outside gene matches: 5. Germline-derived CDR1 and CDR2 are SGHTA and FQGTGA. The CDR3 covers 15 residues. CDR3 amino acids: CASSPASGPYNEQFF. In nucleotides, the CDR3 is TGTGCCAGCAGCCCCGCTAGCGGGCCCTACAATGAGCAGTTCTTC.

This clonotype was recorded at least ten times. In nucleotides, the CDR3 is TGTGCCAGCAGCCAAACAGGGGGCAATCAGCCCCAGCATTTT. It yields the protein CASSQTGGNQPQHF. The chain couples TRBV3-1 to TRBJ1-5; TRBD1 aligns across 7 bases. This CDR3 is built from 14 residues. The germline V gene has CDR1 LGHDT and CDR2 YNNKEL (reference sequence). The V segment lost 2 bases and the J segment 2 bases; nucleotides outside the gene matches: 0.

Comment on this clonotype: Compared with germline, one end of the junction differs, possibly owing to a read error. The chain has TRBV28 and TRBJ1-2; D remains unclear. CDR1 MDHEN and CDR2 SYDVKM come from the germline V gene. The CDR3 totals 11 residues. CDR3 nucleotides: TGTGTCAGCAGTTACGGGTATGGCTACACCTTC. The encoded protein is CVSSYGYGYTF.

The DNA of the CDR3 is TGTGCCAGCGGCTCCCTGCGGGGGGAATACATTCAGTACTTC. Residues: CASGSLRGEYIQYF. This chain connects TRBV7-9 to TRBJ2-4, with 8 bases lining up with TRBD2. With V trimmed by 8 bases and J by 8 bases, 11 bases remained unmatched. The CDR3 has 14 amino acids. Germline V gene data show CDR1 as SEHNR and CDR2 as FQNEAQ (reference sequence).

In DNA form, the CDR3 reads TGCAGTGCTCAACAGGGGTGCCAGGAAACCGGGGAGCTGTTTTTT. This gives the protein CSAQQGCQETGELFF. The V gene is TRBV20-1, the J gene TRBJ2-2; 7 bases fit TRBD1. The ends lost 5 bases at V and 5 bases at J; junction bases unmatched: 11. Germline lookup yields CDR1 DFQATT and CDR2 SNEGSKA (reference sequence). The CDR3 extends over 15 amino acids.

The rearrangement joins TRBV28 to TRBJ1-5; 8 bases fit TRBD1. Trimming took 6 bases from V and 7 from J; bases not matched to a gene: 11. The CDR3 has 15 amino acids. Looked up from germline, CDR1 is MDHEN and CDR2 is SYDVKM. The CDR3 region has the DNA TGTGCCAGCAGATCTCCTACAGGGGGTGGGCAGCCCCAGCATTTT. Translated, it gives CASRSPTGGGQPQHF. Using reference TRBV28 and TRBJ1-5 for the parts outside the CDR3, the full variable domain is DVKVTQSSRYLVKRTGEKVFLECVQDMDHENMFWYRQDPGLGLRLIYFSYDVKMKEKGDIPEGYSVSREKKERFSLILESASTNQTSMYLCASRSPTGGGQPQHFGDGTRLSIL.

This clonotype came up a few times. V gene TRBV7-3 combines with J gene TRBJ1-1, with a possible D match to TRBD1 (5 bases). Between the trimmed V and J ends, which lost 4 bases and 3 bases, there was a span of 9 bases. Germline V CDR1 and CDR2: SGHTA, FQGTGA. CDR3 length equals 13 residues. The CDR3 nucleotides read TGTGCCAGCAGCTACGACAGCGACACTGAAGCTTTCTTT. Amino acids: CASSYDSDTEAFF.

In its sample, this clonotype was seen once. The chain combines TRBV28 with TRBJ2-7; 7 positions match TRBD1. Trimming at V came to 5 bases and at J to 0 bases, leaving 7 bases not matched to a gene. CDR3 length: 15 amino acids. CDR1 is MDHEN, CDR2 SYDVKM, per germline. CDR3 protein: CASSTPTGSSYEQYF. The CDR3 nucleotides are TGTGCCAGCAGTACCCCGACAGGGAGCTCCTACGAGCAGTACTTC.

The rearrangement links TRBV11-2 to TRBJ2-1, with D perhaps assigned TRBD1 or TRBD2 (6 bases each). Germline assignment: CDR1 SGHAT and CDR2 FQNNGV. The CDR3 extends over 14 amino acids. Trimming stripped 2 bases from V and 8 bases from J, with 13 bases between. The CDR3 region has the DNA TGTGCCAGCAGCTTAATGGGGGGCGCCTATGAGCAGTTCTTC. It translates to CASSLMGGAYEQFF.

This clonotype was recorded a few times. The V and J genes are TRBV20-1 and TRBJ2-3; no reliable D call. V was shortened by 0 bases and J by 1 base, with 8 bases between the two germline ends. Germline V gene sequence: CDR1 DFQATT, CDR2 SNEGSKA (reference sequence). The length of the CDR3 is 14 residues. Here the CDR3 reads CSARDVRRTDTQYF. DNA for the CDR3: TGCAGTGCTAGAGATGTGCGGCGCACAGATACGCAGTATTTT.

Comments on this clonotype: A much larger clone sits a single nucleotide away, making a read error possible. The chain recombines TRBV29-1 with TRBJ2-1, with D tentatively TRBD2 (5 bases). The length of the CDR3 is 15 residues. Trimming took 5 bases from V and 3 from J, leaving 17 bases between them. Germline V gene lookup returns CDR1 SQVTM and CDR2 ANQGSEA. CDR3 loop: CSVPPRGSYYNEQFF. The CDR3 DNA follows: TGCAGCGTTCCGCCTCGAGGGTCCTACTACAATGAGCAGTTCTTC.

Only a few counts were recorded for this clonotype. V and J are TRBV3-1 and TRBJ1-1; D might be TRBD1 (6 bases). V was cut by 0 bases and J by 11 bases, with 10 bases left in between. The CDR3 spans 12 residues. Per the germline V gene, CDR1 is LGHDT and CDR2 is YNNKEL (reference sequence). The CDR3 DNA reads TGTGCCAGCAGCCAAGAATCCAGGGGTGCTTTCTTT. Translated, it gives CASSQESRGAFF. The whole variable domain, remainder taken from reference TRBV3-1 and TRBJ1-1, is DTAVSQTPKYLVTQMGNDKSIKCEQNLGHDTMYWYKQDSKKFLKIMFSYNNKELIINETVPNRFSPKSPDKAHLNLHINSLELGDSAVYFCASSQESRGAFFGQGTRLTVV.

The chain employs TRBV14 and TRBJ2-7, with D perhaps TRBD2 (5 bases). The end of the DNA aligns better with TRBJ2-5, so the J call may be wrong. Germline V gives CDR1 SGHDN, CDR2 FVKESK. This CDR3 has 14 amino acids. The CDR3 coding sequence is TGTGCCAGCAGCCATTCCGCTAGCCTTGAGACCCAGTACTTC. This translates into CASSHSASLETQYF.

The CDR3 spells CASGTVNNYGYTF. The CDR3 DNA sequence: TGCGCCAGCGGGACAGTAAATAACTATGGCTACACCTTC. The V call is TRBV5-1, the J call TRBJ1-2; TRBD1 matches at 7 bases. Looked up from germline, CDR1 is SGHRS and CDR2 is YFSETQ. Losses at the gene ends were 7 bases for V and 1 base for J; bases not matched to a gene: 4. The CDR3 runs 13 residues.

The rearrangement joins TRBV12-3 or TRBV12-4 to TRBJ1-1, with D unclear. This CDR3 is built from 12 residues. V lost 7 bases and J 5 bases, leaving 11 bases between the germline ends. The CDR3 region is CASNPGRTEAFF. In DNA form, the CDR3 reads TGTGCCAGCAACCCTGGACGGACTGAAGCTTTCTTT.

The chain joins TRBV6-2 or TRBV6-3 to TRBJ2-1, with a tentative D call TRBD1 (5 bases). Germline V gene data show CDR1 as MNHEY and CDR2 as SVGEGT. CDR3 length: 11 residues. V lost 10 bases to trimming and J lost 6 bases, with 10 bases between them. The CDR3 is CATGIGNEQFF. The CDR3 nucleotides read TGTGCCACAGGGATTGGCAATGAGCAGTTCTTC.

About this clonotype itself: A much larger clone sits a single nucleotide away, making a read error possible. The V call is TRBV6-5, the J call TRBJ2-3; the D is unclear. The CDR3 has 12 amino acids. Germline V gene lookup returns CDR1 MNHEY and CDR2 SVGAGI. Trimming cost V 7 bases and J 4 bases, with 9 bases left between them. The CDR3 bases are TGTGCCAGCAATAACCCCGCAGATACGCAGTATTTT. Amino acid sequence: CASNNPADTQYF.

The V gene is TRBV7-2, the J gene TRBJ2-1; D possibly corresponds to TRBD1 (5 bases). V dropped 5 bases and J dropped 10 bases, with 21 bases sitting between them. CDR1 and CDR2 from the germline V gene are SGHTA and FQGNSA. The CDR3 loop spans 15 amino acids. This CDR3 is CASSAGPRTTYEQFF. DNA for the CDR3: TGTGCCAGCAGCGCTGGACCGAGGACAACCTACGAGCAGTTCTTC.

The J gene is TRBJ1-2, the V gene TRBV6-5, with D perhaps matching TRBD1 (5 bases). The V gene lost 2 bases and the J gene lost 2 bases, with 9 bases spanning the gap. Germline CDR1 reads MNHEY; CDR2 reads SVGAGI. The CDR3 totals 14 residues. CDR3 sequence (DNA): TGTGCCAGCAGTTACGGGGCAGGGAACTATGGCTACACCTTC. It codes for CASSYGAGNYGYTF.

This chain uses TRBV7-2 with TRBJ2-2, with TRBD1 identical over 9 bases. With 5 bases clipped from V and 6 bases from J, the junction kept 13 bases outside the gene matches. The CDR3 is 17 amino acids. Germline V gives CDR1 SGHTA, CDR2 FQGNSA. The CDR3 spells CASSPASGDRGAGELFF. CDR3 sequence (DNA): TGTGCCAGCAGCCCAGCATCCGGCGACAGGGGGGCCGGGGAGCTGTTTTTT.